One and the same sample provided the 21 T cell receptor beta chains below, sequenced in a study of blood T cells in healthy people across ages. It was with a sample-barcoded 5' primer and a J-beta primer mix that a second PCR of roughly 7 to 12 cycles was run. TCRdb reanalysed the 5' RACE reads using MiXCR and keeps one entry per CDR3 protein. Here the sample spans over a million distinct CDR3 sequences, 25% being singletons. The data were also submitted as part of a second study, on T cells of mothers and their children.

Material for sequencing was blood. These TCRs come from a girl aged 2 to 10 in good health.

V and J are TRBV20-1 and TRBJ1-2; no firm D call. The CDR3 covers 11 residues. CDR1 and CDR2 (germline): DFQATT, SNEGSKA (reference sequence). V was shortened by 3 bases and J by 7 bases, with 9 bases between the two germline ends. The CDR3 sequence: CSASLGGGYTF. The CDR3 DNA follows: TGCAGTGCTAGTCTCGGTGGTGGCTACACCTTC.

In DNA form, the CDR3 reads TGTGCCAGCAGCGTAGAGGAATTAGCGGGGATAGATACGCAGTATTTT. This encodes CASSVEELAGIDTQYF. The chain employs TRBV9 and TRBJ2-3; 8 nucleotides align to TRBD2. The germline V gene has CDR1 SGDLS and CDR2 YYNGEE. This CDR3 contains 16 residues. Trimming removed 0 bases from V and 5 bases from J; junction bases left unmatched: 8.

The chain joins TRBV29-1 to TRBJ1-3; D is unclear. Trimming left V 5 bases short and J 0 bases short, with 11 bases between. CDR3 length: 14 amino acids. CDR1 SQVTM and CDR2 ANQGSEA come from the germline V gene. CDR3 sequence: CSVTTLLSGNTIYF. The CDR3 DNA reads TGCAGCGTTACGACACTACTCTCTGGAAACACCATATATTTT.

This clonotype was picked up a small number of times. The J gene is TRBJ2-3, the V gene TRBV6-5; 9 bases match TRBD2. In germline, CDR1 is MNHEY, CDR2 SVGAGI. The J segment lost 11 bases and the V segment lost 6 bases, leaving 12 bases of the junction unmatched. CDR3 length: 14 residues. The CDR3 reads CASRSGGPLMGQYF. CDR3 DNA sequence: TGTGCCAGCAGGAGCGGGGGGCCCCTGATGGGGCAGTATTTT.

The genes are TRBV29-1 and TRBJ1-2, with TRBD1 matching over 7 bases. Germline assignment: CDR1 SQVTM and CDR2 ANQGSEA. This CDR3 contains 12 residues. The V and J ends lost 3 bases and 9 bases, in that order; junction bases with no gene match: 7. The CDR3 DNA sequence: TGCAGCGTTGACGGGACAGAAGAGAGCTACACCTTC. This sequence encodes CSVDGTEESYTF.

The chain uses TRBV2 and TRBJ2-5; maybe TRBD1 (6 bases). V dropped 7 bases and J dropped 3 bases, with 9 bases sitting between them. Germline CDR1 is SNHLY and CDR2 is FYNNEI. The CDR3 spans 12 residues. The CDR3 DNA is TGTGCCAGCATCGCAGGGGAAGAGACCCAGTACTTC. As protein: CASIAGEETQYF.

The J gene is TRBJ1-2, the V gene TRBV6-2 or TRBV6-3; D call uncertain. The CDR3 contains 13 residues. Per germline, CDR1 MNHEY and CDR2 SVGEGT. Trimming shortened V by 6 bases and J by 4 bases, and 12 bases separated the two germline ends. The CDR3 coding sequence is TGTGCCAGCAGCAACCGGGTCGTCTATGGCTACACCTTC. It is translated as CASSNRVVYGYTF.

This clonotype was detected a few times. The chain is built from TRBV24-1 and TRBJ1-2; a possible D gene is TRBD1 (6 bases). The germline gives CDR1 KGHDR, CDR2 SFDVKD. The V gene lost 3 bases and the J gene lost 10 bases, with 14 bases spanning the gap. This CDR3 region has 13 residues. CDR3 in DNA: TGTGCCACCAGTGATAGCCCGGGACACTTCTACACCTTC. Its translation: CATSDSPGHFYTF.

This clonotype was counted between two and nine times. The chain combines TRBV29-1 with TRBJ2-3; TRBD2 agrees at 7 bases. The CDR3 sequence is 13 residues long. V trimming: 6 bases; J trimming: 2 bases; junction bases outside the gene matches: 5. Germline V CDR1 and CDR2: SQVTM, ANQGSEA. The CDR3 region is CSVTSADTDTQYF. In nucleotides, the CDR3 is TGCAGCGTAACTAGCGCGGACACAGATACGCAGTATTTT.

This clonotype was observed a single time. The chain recombines TRBV9 with TRBJ2-5; D is perhaps TRBD2 (5 bases). Per germline, CDR1 SGDLS and CDR2 YYNGEE. Trimming pared 3 bases from V and 2 bases from J, leaving 11 bases between. This CDR3 has 14 amino acids. CDR3 nucleotide sequence: TGTGCCAGCAGCGATCCCCTAGCTCAAGAGACCCAGTACTTC. It codes for CASSDPLAQETQYF.

The table lists this clonotype with a few counts. The gene calls are TRBV19 and TRBJ1-1; 7 nucleotides agree with TRBD1. Losses at the gene ends were 5 bases for V and 2 bases for J; bases not matched to a gene: 5. CDR1 and CDR2 (germline): LNHDA, SQIVND (reference sequence). The length of the CDR3 is 14 residues. CDR3 sequence (DNA): TGTGCCAGTAGTTTCGGGACAGACAACACTGAAGCTTTCTTT. It translates to CASSFGTDNTEAFF.

This clonotype has more than one count but fewer than ten. The genes are TRBV9 and TRBJ1-1; D remains ambiguous. With 4 bases removed from V and 4 bases from J, the gap between germline ends came to 20 bases. The CDR3 contains 16 residues. CDR1 SGDLS and CDR2 YYNGEE come from the germline V gene. This CDR3 reads CASSPTSGAIATEAFF. The CDR3 bases are TGTGCCAGCAGCCCAACAAGCGGAGCTATTGCCACTGAAGCTTTCTTT.

Points on this clonotype: At one boundary the junction diverges from the germline segment, which might be a read error. The chain is built from TRBV6-5 and TRBJ1-1, with 7 bases lining up with TRBD1. The CDR3 contains 15 residues. Germline CDR1 MNHEY, CDR2 SVGAGI. The CDR3 loop is CASRTTTEGTAEGNF. The CDR3 DNA is TGTGCCAGCAGAACTACTACGGAAGGGACAGCCGAGGGGAACTTT.

This clonotype was picked up a small number of times. The chain has TRBV6-1 and TRBJ2-1; D is possibly TRBD1 or TRBD2 (5 bases each). The CDR3 runs to 15 residues. Trimming pared 7 bases from V and 3 bases from J, leaving 16 bases between. Germline V gene data show CDR1 as MNHNS and CDR2 as SASEGT. The CDR3: CASTREGQNYNEQFF. CDR3 DNA sequence: TGTGCCAGCACCAGAGAGGGGCAGAACTACAATGAGCAGTTCTTC.

This clonotype was seen a few times. V and J are TRBV2 and TRBJ2-7; D might be TRBD1 (5 bases). The CDR3 has 14 residues. Germline CDR1 is SNHLY and CDR2 is FYNNEI. Trimming pared 2 bases from V and 1 base from J, leaving 9 bases between. CDR3 sequence reads: CASSERGHSYEQYF. The CDR3 bases are TGTGCCAGCAGTGAACGTGGACATTCCTACGAGCAGTACTTC.

This chain connects TRBV5-1 to TRBJ2-5; TRBD2 matches at 12 bases. This CDR3 region has 17 residues. V shed 4 bases, J shed 11 bases, and the junction held 18 bases outside the gene matches. Germline CDR1 is SGHRS and CDR2 is YFSETQ. The CDR3 region is CASSAQPRLAGDNKQYF. Here the CDR3 DNA reads TGCGCCAGCAGCGCCCAACCCAGACTAGCGGGAGATAACAAGCAGTACTTC.

Only a few counts were recorded for this clonotype. This rearrangement joins TRBV28 to TRBJ2-4, with TRBD2 matching 11 bases. The CDR3 sequence is 20 residues long. Trimming took 2 bases from V and 0 from J; bases not matched to a gene: 12. From germline, CDR1 is MDHEN and CDR2 SYDVKM. The chain's CDR3 is CASSLGSWTSGSPAKNIQYF. CDR3 sequence (DNA): TGTGCCAGCAGTTTAGGATCCTGGACTAGCGGGTCTCCAGCCAAAAACATTCAGTACTTC.

This chain uses TRBV7-9 with TRBJ1-4; D is ambiguous. Trimming left V 5 bases short and J 6 bases short, with 7 bases between. This CDR3 spans 12 amino acids. Germline CDR1 is SEHNR and CDR2 is FQNEAQ (reference sequence). The CDR3 loop reads CASSPAYEKLFF. CDR3 bases: TGTGCCAGCAGCCCCGCGTATGAAAAACTGTTTTTT.

The V call is TRBV12-3 or TRBV12-4, the J call TRBJ2-3; 9 nucleotides agree with TRBD2. CDR3 length equals 16 residues. After removal of 1 base from V and 7 bases from J, the junction contained 9 bases not matched to a gene. CDR3 in DNA: TGTGCCAGCAGTTTAGTTCGCGGGACTAGCTGGAATACGCAGTATTTT. It codes for CASSLVRGTSWNTQYF.

The gene calls are TRBV2 and TRBJ1-1; D is perhaps TRBD1 (5 bases). Germline V lookup: CDR1 SNHLY, CDR2 FYNNEI. The CDR3 has 13 residues. V was clipped by 6 bases and J by 8 bases, with 16 bases between them. The CDR3 here is CASSAGPRDEAFF. The CDR3, as DNA: TGTGCCAGCAGCGCAGGGCCCCGCGACGAAGCTTTCTTT.

The rearrangement uses TRBV20-1 and TRBJ2-1; 10 bases are shared with TRBD2. CDR3 size: 16 residues. V shed 3 bases and J 2 bases; nucleotides not matched to a gene: 7. Germline CDR1 reads DFQATT; CDR2 reads SNEGSKA (reference sequence). The CDR3 DNA is TGCAGTGCTAGGGGGTCCAGCGGGAGGGCCTACAATGAGCAGTTCTTC. Its protein product is CSARGSSGRAYNEQFF.